This entry features one T cell receptor beta chain sequence. The data stem from a study of blood T cell repertoires in COVID-19. Looking at the study overall: In each case, the material was cDNA or gDNA derived from T cells, B-cell-depleted T cells, or PBMCs.

The table came from immunoSEQ multiplex PCR; TCRdb's copy has only in-frame clones and leaves some out. In the table there are some 180,000 clones, around 85% of which are singletons. The CDR3 runs 21 residues. CDR1 and CDR2 from the germline V gene are KGHDR and SFDVKD. The trim removed 0 bases at V and 0 bases at J, leaving 12 bases unmatched. The rearrangement joins TRBV24-1 to TRBJ2-1; 11 positions match TRBD1. Input material: peripheral blood. The clonotype originates from a man aged 50-60 years who had recovered from COVID-19. The DNA of the CDR3 is TGTGCCACCAGTGATTTGCGGCGCGGACAGGGGGCGGCCACCTCCTACAATGAGCAGTTCTTC. Translating it yields CATSDLRRGQGAATSYNEQFF.